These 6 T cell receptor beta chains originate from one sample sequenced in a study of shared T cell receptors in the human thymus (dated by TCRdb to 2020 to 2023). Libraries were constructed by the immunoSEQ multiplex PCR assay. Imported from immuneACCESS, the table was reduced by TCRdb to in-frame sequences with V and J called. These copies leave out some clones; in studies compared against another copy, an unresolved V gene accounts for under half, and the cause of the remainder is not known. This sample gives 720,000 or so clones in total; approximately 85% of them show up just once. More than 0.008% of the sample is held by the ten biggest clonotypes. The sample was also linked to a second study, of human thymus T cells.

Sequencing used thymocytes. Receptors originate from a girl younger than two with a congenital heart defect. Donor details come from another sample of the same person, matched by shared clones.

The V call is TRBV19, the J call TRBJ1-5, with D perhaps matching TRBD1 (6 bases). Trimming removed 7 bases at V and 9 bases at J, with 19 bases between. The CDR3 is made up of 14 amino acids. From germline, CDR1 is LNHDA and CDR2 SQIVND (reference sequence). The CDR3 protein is CASTPGHREWPQHF. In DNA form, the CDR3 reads TGTGCCAGTACCCCCGGACACAGGGAATGGCCCCAGCATTTT.

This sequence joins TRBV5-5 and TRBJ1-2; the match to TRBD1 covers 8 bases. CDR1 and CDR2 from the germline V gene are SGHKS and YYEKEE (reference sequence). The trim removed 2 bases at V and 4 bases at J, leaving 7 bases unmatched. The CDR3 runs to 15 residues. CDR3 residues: CASSFNPTGVYGYTF. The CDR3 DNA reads TGTGCCAGCAGCTTCAACCCGACAGGGGTCTATGGCTACACCTTC. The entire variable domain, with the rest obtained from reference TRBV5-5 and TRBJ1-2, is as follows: DAGVTQSPTHLIKTRGQQVTLRCSPISGHKSVSWYQQVLGQGPQFIFQYYEKEERGRGNFPDRFSARQFPNYSSELNVNALLLGDSALYLCASSFNPTGVYGYTFGSGTRLTVV.

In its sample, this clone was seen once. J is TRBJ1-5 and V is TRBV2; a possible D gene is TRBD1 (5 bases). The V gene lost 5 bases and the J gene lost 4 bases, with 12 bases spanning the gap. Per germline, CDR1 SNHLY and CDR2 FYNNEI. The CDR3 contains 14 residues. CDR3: CASSLTVTNQPQHF. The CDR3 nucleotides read TGTGCCAGCAGTTTGACAGTCACTAATCAGCCCCAGCATTTT.

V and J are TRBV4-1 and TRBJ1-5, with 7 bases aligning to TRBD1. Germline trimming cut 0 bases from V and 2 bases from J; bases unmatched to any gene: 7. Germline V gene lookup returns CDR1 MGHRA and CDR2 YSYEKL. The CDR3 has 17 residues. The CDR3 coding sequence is TGCGCCAGCAGCCAAGATTGGGGGACAGTAGGCAATCAGCCCCAGCATTTT. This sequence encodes CASSQDWGTVGNQPQHF.

In DNA, the CDR3 is TGCGCCAGCAGCCCCGAGCCCGGGAGGCTGAAGGGGCATGGCTACACCTTC. It translates to CASSPEPGRLKGHGYTF. The J gene is TRBJ1-2, the V gene TRBV5-1; the D gene is possibly TRBD1 (5 bases). The germline CDR1 and CDR2 sequences are SGHRS and YFSETQ. The CDR3 has 17 residues. V gave up 4 bases and J gave up 6 bases, with 25 bases separating them.

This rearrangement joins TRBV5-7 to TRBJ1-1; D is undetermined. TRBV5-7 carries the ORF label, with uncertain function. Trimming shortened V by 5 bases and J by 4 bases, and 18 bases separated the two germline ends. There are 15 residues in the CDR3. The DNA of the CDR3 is TGTGCCAGCAGTTCGGAGGCTGGAGGCGGCACTGAAGCTTTCTTT. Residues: CASSSEAGGGTEAFF.